The rows below give T cell receptor beta chains drawn from one sample of a study of cytomegalovirus exposure and HLA in healthy donors. Here immunoSEQ multiplex PCR was the method, and the copy in TCRdb shows in-frame clones only, minus some. This table has roughly 86,000 clones, about 62% appearing once. What was sequenced was PBMCs. These receptors were taken from a young man in good health and CMV-seronegative. The CDR3 runs from the conserved cysteine through the conserved F or W. Each record gives: clone size, CDR3 length, V gene, D gene, J gene, CDR3 DNA, CDR3 protein. The D gene is left open where the match is weak. Clone size appears in some rows only: once, few, many, or a class for an expanded clone.

clone size: few
CDR3 length: 17
V gene: TRBV11-2
D gene: -
J gene: TRBJ2-3
CDR3 DNA: TGTGCCAGCAGCTTATATCTGGCGGGGCCTAGCACAGATACGCAGTATTTT
CDR3 protein: CASSLYLAGPSTDTQYF

clone size: -
CDR3 length: 12
V gene: TRBV14
D gene: -
J gene: TRBJ2-7
CDR3 DNA: TGTGCCAGCAGCCAGAGCTCCTACGAGCAGTACTTC
CDR3 protein: CASSQSSYEQYF

clone size: -
CDR3 length: 16
V gene: TRBV4-3
D gene: TRBD1
J gene: TRBJ1-1
CDR3 DNA: TGCGCCAGCAGCCAATCCATGGACAGGGGACGGGCTGAAGCTTTCTTT
CDR3 protein: CASSQSMDRGRAEAFF

clone size: -
CDR3 length: 16
V gene: TRBV4-2
D gene: TRBD2
J gene: TRBJ2-3
CDR3 DNA: TGTGCCAGCAGCCCCCTTATAGCGGGCTACACAGATACGCAGTATTTT
CDR3 protein: CASSPLIAGYTDTQYF

clone size: once
CDR3 length: 19
V gene: TRBV5-4
D gene: TRBD2
J gene: TRBJ2-3
CDR3 DNA: TGTGCCAGCAGTCACGCTCGGATAGCGGGAGTAGTGCCCACAGATACGCAGTATTTT
CDR3 protein: CASSHARIAGVVPTDTQYF

clone size: -
CDR3 length: 15
V gene: TRBV13
D gene: TRBD1
J gene: TRBJ1-2
CDR3 DNA: TGTGCCAGCAGCTTAGGGACAGGGCTCTACTATGGCTACACCTTC
CDR3 protein: CASSLGTGLYYGYTF

clone size: -
CDR3 length: 14
V gene: TRBV25-1
D gene: TRBD1
J gene: TRBJ1-1
CDR3 DNA: TGTGCCAGCAGGGCGACAGGGCGAACCACTGAAGCTTTCTTT
CDR3 protein: CASRATGRTTEAFF

clone size: once
CDR3 length: 14
V gene: TRBV19
D gene: -
J gene: TRBJ2-7
CDR3 DNA: TGTGCCAGTAGTATAGAACCAGTTTCCTACGAGCAGTACTTC
CDR3 protein: CASSIEPVSYEQYF

clone size: -
CDR3 length: 11
V gene: TRBV11-2
D gene: -
J gene: TRBJ2-1
CDR3 DNA: TGTGCCAGCAGACGGAGGTCAGAGCAGTTCTTC
CDR3 protein: CASRRRSEQFF

clone size: few
CDR3 length: 12
V gene: TRBV19
D gene: -
J gene: TRBJ1-1
CDR3 DNA: TGTGCCAGTAGTCTCCGGAACACTGAAGCTTTCTTT
CDR3 protein: CASSLRNTEAFF

clone size: -
CDR3 length: 16
V gene: TRBV28
D gene: -
J gene: TRBJ2-7
CDR3 DNA: TGTGCCAGCAGTAGATACCTAGGGGGGGCGGCCTACGAGCAGTACTTC
CDR3 protein: CASSRYLGGAAYEQYF

clone size: once
CDR3 length: 14
V gene: TRBV7-2
D gene: -
J gene: TRBJ1-1
CDR3 DNA: TGTGCCAGCAGCTTTCAGGAAGGGAACACTGAAGCTTTCTTT
CDR3 protein: CASSFQEGNTEAFF

clone size: -
CDR3 length: 14
V gene: TRBV7-2
D gene: -
J gene: TRBJ1-5
CDR3 DNA: TGTGCCAGCAGCTTTTGGGCAGGGAATCAGCCCCAGCATTTT
CDR3 protein: CASSFWAGNQPQHF

clone size: -
CDR3 length: 15
V gene: TRBV27
D gene: -
J gene: TRBJ1-2
CDR3 DNA: TGTGCCAGCAGTTTAGAAGGGGATGGTAACTATGGCTACACCTTC
CDR3 protein: CASSLEGDGNYGYTF

clone size: few
CDR3 length: 18
V gene: TRBV5-1
D gene: TRBD1
J gene: TRBJ2-3
CDR3 DNA: TGCGCCAGCAGCCAGGACTTCCGACAGGGTTCGGGCACAGATACGCAGTATTTT
CDR3 protein: CASSQDFRQGSGTDTQYF

clone size: -
CDR3 length: 11
V gene: TRBV20-1
D gene: -
J gene: TRBJ1-4
CDR3 DNA: TGCAGTGCATCAAACGAAGACAGACTGTTTTTT
CDR3 protein: CSASNEDRLFF

clone size: -
CDR3 length: 14
V gene: TRBV11-2
D gene: -
J gene: TRBJ1-4
CDR3 DNA: TGTGCCAGCAGCTTAGGGCGGATTAATGAAAAACTGTTTTTT
CDR3 protein: CASSLGRINEKLFF

clone size: -
CDR3 length: 16
V gene: TRBV10-2
D gene: -
J gene: TRBJ2-6
CDR3 DNA: TGCGCCAGCAGTTCGACGGGGGTCCCTGGGGCCAACGTCCTGACTTTC
CDR3 protein: CASSSTGVPGANVLTF

clone size: -
CDR3 length: 10
V gene: TRBV19
D gene: -
J gene: TRBJ2-1
CDR3 DNA: TGTGCCAGCCGTGGAGATGAGCAGTTCTTC
CDR3 protein: CASRGDEQFF

clone size: -
CDR3 length: 14
V gene: TRBV10-1
D gene: -
J gene: TRBJ1-1
CDR3 DNA: TGCGCCAGCAGTGAGACTAGGTCTAACACTGAAGCTTTCTTT
CDR3 protein: CASSETRSNTEAFF

clone size: -
CDR3 length: 19
V gene: TRBV29-1
D gene: TRBD2
J gene: TRBJ2-1
CDR3 DNA: TGCAGCGTTGAAGGCGAGACTAGCTATTCCTCCCAATCCTACAATGAGCAGTTCTTC
CDR3 protein: CSVEGETSYSSQSYNEQFF

clone size: -
CDR3 length: 13
V gene: TRBV6-5
D gene: TRBD2
J gene: TRBJ2-7
CDR3 DNA: TGTGCCAGCAGCGCTAGCGGGACCCACGAGCAGTACTTC
CDR3 protein: CASSASGTHEQYF

clone size: few
CDR3 length: 15
V gene: TRBV27
D gene: TRBD1
J gene: TRBJ1-1
CDR3 DNA: TGTGCCAGCAGTTTCCGCGGGACAGGGGGCACTGAAGCTTTCTTT
CDR3 protein: CASSFRGTGGTEAFF

clone size: -
CDR3 length: 17
V gene: TRBV18
D gene: -
J gene: TRBJ1-2
CDR3 DNA: TGTGCCAGCTCACCATTGGCAAATCCCCAGACTAACTATGGCTACACCTTC
CDR3 protein: CASSPLANPQTNYGYTF

clone size: -
CDR3 length: 14
V gene: TRBV6-1
D gene: -
J gene: TRBJ2-3
CDR3 DNA: TGTGCCAGCAGCGCTACTAAAGCCCCAGATACGCAGTATTTT
CDR3 protein: CASSATKAPDTQYF

clone size: few
CDR3 length: 14
V gene: TRBV18
D gene: -
J gene: TRBJ1-2
CDR3 DNA: TGTGCCAGCTCACGGACAGCGTCGAACTATGGCTACACCTTC
CDR3 protein: CASSRTASNYGYTF

clone size: once
CDR3 length: 15
V gene: TRBV6-5
D gene: TRBD2
J gene: TRBJ2-7
CDR3 DNA: TGTGCCAGCAGTTATACAGCGGGAGGGAACCACGAGCAGTACTTC
CDR3 protein: CASSYTAGGNHEQYF

clone size: -
CDR3 length: 17
V gene: TRBV5-4
D gene: TRBD2
J gene: TRBJ2-7
CDR3 DNA: TGTGCCAGCAGCTCGGGGGGGGGCGGACGCTCCCCTCGCGAGCAGTACTTC
CDR3 protein: CASSSGGGGRSPREQYF

clone size: -
CDR3 length: 18
V gene: TRBV13
D gene: TRBD2
J gene: TRBJ2-1
CDR3 DNA: TGTGCCAGCAGCTTAGAGGGTTTTACTAGCGGGAGGGAGAATGAGCAGTTCTTC
CDR3 protein: CASSLEGFTSGRENEQFF

clone size: once
CDR3 length: 17
V gene: TRBV5-1
D gene: TRBD2
J gene: TRBJ2-7
CDR3 DNA: TGCGCCAGCAGCTCGGGGACTAGCGGGGCCCCCTCCTACGAGCAGTACTTC
CDR3 protein: CASSSGTSGAPSYEQYF

clone size: -
CDR3 length: 15
V gene: TRBV6-6
D gene: -
J gene: TRBJ1-1
CDR3 DNA: TGTGCCAGCAGTTACTCGACAGGAGGATACACTGAAGCTTTCTTT
CDR3 protein: CASSYSTGGYTEAFF

clone size: -
CDR3 length: 22
V gene: TRBV7-4
D gene: TRBD2
J gene: TRBJ2-5
CDR3 DNA: TGTGCCAGCAGCTTAGCCCAATTGGGGGCCCCCCAGGGACTAGCGGGAGAAGAGACCCAGTACTTC
CDR3 protein: CASSLAQLGAPQGLAGEETQYF

clone size: few
CDR3 length: 14
V gene: TRBV5-1
D gene: TRBD2
J gene: TRBJ2-7
CDR3 DNA: TGCGCCAGCAGCTTGTCCCGAGCGGGAGTCGAGCAGTACTTC
CDR3 protein: CASSLSRAGVEQYF

clone size: -
CDR3 length: 14
V gene: TRBV11-2
D gene: -
J gene: TRBJ2-2
CDR3 DNA: TGTGCCAGCAGCCCGGGTCCTTACACCGGGGAGCTGTTTTTT
CDR3 protein: CASSPGPYTGELFF

clone size: few
CDR3 length: 15
V gene: TRBV28
D gene: TRBD1
J gene: TRBJ1-2
CDR3 DNA: TGTGCCAGCAGTTTATGGGGACAGGGTTGGGGTGGCTACACCTTC
CDR3 protein: CASSLWGQGWGGYTF

clone size: -
CDR3 length: 14
V gene: TRBV28
D gene: -
J gene: TRBJ2-7
CDR3 DNA: TGTGCCAGCAGGCCGGGACTCTCGGTCCACGAGCAGTACTTC
CDR3 protein: CASRPGLSVHEQYF

clone size: -
CDR3 length: 16
V gene: TRBV9
D gene: TRBD2
J gene: TRBJ2-3
CDR3 DNA: TGTGCCAGCAGCGTATTAGCGGGCCTCAGCACAGATACGCAGTATTTT
CDR3 protein: CASSVLAGLSTDTQYF

clone size: -
CDR3 length: 14
V gene: TRBV13
D gene: -
J gene: TRBJ2-7
CDR3 DNA: TGTGCCAGCAGCTTAAGCATACGAGTCTACGAGCAGTACTTC
CDR3 protein: CASSLSIRVYEQYF

clone size: -
CDR3 length: 13
V gene: TRBV6-4
D gene: TRBD2
J gene: TRBJ2-3
CDR3 DNA: TGTGCCAGCGGGGAGGGAGGATCAGATACGCAGTATTTT
CDR3 protein: CASGEGGSDTQYF

clone size: few
CDR3 length: 19
V gene: TRBV6-1
D gene: -
J gene: TRBJ2-2
CDR3 DNA: TGTGCCAGCAGTGGGGGACAGGGACTAGGCTCAATTAACACCGGGGAGCTGTTTTTT
CDR3 protein: CASSGGQGLGSINTGELFF

clone size: -
CDR3 length: 18
V gene: TRBV12-1
D gene: -
J gene: TRBJ2-4
CDR3 DNA: TGTGCCAGCAGCTCCTCCTACAGGGGGCCTGGTGTCAAAAACATTCAGTACTTC
CDR3 protein: CASSSSYRGPGVKNIQYF

clone size: -
CDR3 length: 13
V gene: TRBV18
D gene: TRBD2
J gene: TRBJ2-3
CDR3 DNA: TGTGCCAGCTCACCTAGCGGGACAGATACGCAGTATTTT
CDR3 protein: CASSPSGTDTQYF

clone size: -
CDR3 length: 13
V gene: TRBV29-1
D gene: -
J gene: TRBJ1-4
CDR3 DNA: TGCAGCGCCGGACAATCAACTAATGAAAAACTGTTTTTT
CDR3 protein: CSAGQSTNEKLFF

clone size: -
CDR3 length: 12
V gene: TRBV18
D gene: -
J gene: TRBJ2-1
CDR3 DNA: TGTGCCAGCTCACCGGGAGGCAATGAGCAGTTCTTC
CDR3 protein: CASSPGGNEQFF

clone size: -
CDR3 length: 14
V gene: TRBV19
D gene: -
J gene: TRBJ2-1
CDR3 DNA: TGTGCCAGTAGTATACCAGGGTCGGTCAATGAGCAGTTCTTC
CDR3 protein: CASSIPGSVNEQFF

clone size: -
CDR3 length: 12
V gene: TRBV6-6
D gene: -
J gene: TRBJ2-7
CDR3 DNA: TGTGCCAGCAGTTACGCCCGGGAAGAGCAGTACTTC
CDR3 protein: CASSYAREEQYF

clone size: -
CDR3 length: 16
V gene: TRBV4-1
D gene: -
J gene: TRBJ1-1
CDR3 DNA: TGCGCCAGCAGCCAAGGCGCAGGGGCGATGAACACTGAAGCTTTCTTT
CDR3 protein: CASSQGAGAMNTEAFF

clone size: -
CDR3 length: 16
V gene: TRBV25-1
D gene: TRBD1
J gene: TRBJ1-2
CDR3 DNA: TGTGCCAGCAGTGATTGGGGACAGGGGTCCTCTGATGGCTACACCTTC
CDR3 protein: CASSDWGQGSSDGYTF

clone size: -
CDR3 length: 17
V gene: TRBV10-1
D gene: TRBD1
J gene: TRBJ1-1
CDR3 DNA: TGCGCCAGCAGTGACCTCCCAGGGGGATTGGGAAACACTGAAGCTTTCTTT
CDR3 protein: CASSDLPGGLGNTEAFF

clone size: once
CDR3 length: 16
V gene: TRBV5-1
D gene: -
J gene: TRBJ2-2
CDR3 DNA: TGCGCCAGCAGCCCGATTTCTACAGGGCCGGCCGGGGAGCTGTTTTTT
CDR3 protein: CASSPISTGPAGELFF

clone size: few
CDR3 length: 16
V gene: TRBV2
D gene: -
J gene: TRBJ1-5
CDR3 DNA: TGTGCCAGCAGTGTCGTAGAGGACTATAGCAATCAGCCCCAGCATTTT
CDR3 protein: CASSVVEDYSNQPQHF